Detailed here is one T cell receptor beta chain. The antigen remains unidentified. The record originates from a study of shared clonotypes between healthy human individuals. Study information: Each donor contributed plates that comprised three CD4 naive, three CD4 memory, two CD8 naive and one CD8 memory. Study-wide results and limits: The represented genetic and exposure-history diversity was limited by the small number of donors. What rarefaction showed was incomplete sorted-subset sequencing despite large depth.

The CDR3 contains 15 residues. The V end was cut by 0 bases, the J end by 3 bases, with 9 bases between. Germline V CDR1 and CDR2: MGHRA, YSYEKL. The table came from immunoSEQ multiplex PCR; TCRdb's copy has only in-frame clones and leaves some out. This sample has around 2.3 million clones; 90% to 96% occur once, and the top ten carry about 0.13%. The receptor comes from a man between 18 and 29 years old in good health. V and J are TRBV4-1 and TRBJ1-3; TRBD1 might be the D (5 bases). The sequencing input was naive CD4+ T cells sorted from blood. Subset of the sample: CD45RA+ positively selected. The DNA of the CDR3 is TGCGCCAGCAGCCAAGAAAGGGGAGGTGGAAACACCATATATTTT. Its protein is CASSQERGGGNTIYF.